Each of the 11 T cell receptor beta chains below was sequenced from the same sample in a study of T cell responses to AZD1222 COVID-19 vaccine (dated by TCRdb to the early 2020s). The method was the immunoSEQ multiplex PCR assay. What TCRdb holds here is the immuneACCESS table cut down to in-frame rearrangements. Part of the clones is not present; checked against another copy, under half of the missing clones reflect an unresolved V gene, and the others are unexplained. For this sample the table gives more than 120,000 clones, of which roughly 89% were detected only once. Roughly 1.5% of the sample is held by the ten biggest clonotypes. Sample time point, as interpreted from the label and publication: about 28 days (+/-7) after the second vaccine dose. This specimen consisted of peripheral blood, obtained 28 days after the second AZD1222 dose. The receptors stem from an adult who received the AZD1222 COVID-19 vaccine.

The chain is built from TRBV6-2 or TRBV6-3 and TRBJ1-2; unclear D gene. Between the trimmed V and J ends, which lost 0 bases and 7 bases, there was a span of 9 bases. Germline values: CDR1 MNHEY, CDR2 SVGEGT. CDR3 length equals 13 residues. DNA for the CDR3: TGTGCCAGCAGTTACTCGTCCGACGGTGGCTACACCTTC. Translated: CASSYSSDGGYTF.

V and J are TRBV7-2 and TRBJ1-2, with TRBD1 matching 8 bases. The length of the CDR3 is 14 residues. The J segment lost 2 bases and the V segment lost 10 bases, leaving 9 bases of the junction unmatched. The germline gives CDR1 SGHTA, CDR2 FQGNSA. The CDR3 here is CATSRTGSNYGYTF. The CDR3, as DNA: TGTGCCACCTCTAGGACAGGGTCAAACTATGGCTACACCTTC.

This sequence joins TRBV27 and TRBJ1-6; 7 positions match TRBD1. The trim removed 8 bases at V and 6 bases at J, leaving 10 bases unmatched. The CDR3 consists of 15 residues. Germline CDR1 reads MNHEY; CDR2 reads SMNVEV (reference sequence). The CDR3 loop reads CASPPPGGGNSPLHF. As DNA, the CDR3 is TGTGCCAGCCCCCCACCAGGGGGGGGTAATTCACCCCTCCACTTT.

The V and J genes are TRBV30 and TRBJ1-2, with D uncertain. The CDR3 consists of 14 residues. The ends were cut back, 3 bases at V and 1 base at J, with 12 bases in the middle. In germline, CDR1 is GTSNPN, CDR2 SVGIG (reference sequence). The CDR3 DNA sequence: TGTGCCTGGAGGTTGTCCGAGGGTAACTATGGCTACACCTTC. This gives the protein CAWRLSEGNYGYTF.

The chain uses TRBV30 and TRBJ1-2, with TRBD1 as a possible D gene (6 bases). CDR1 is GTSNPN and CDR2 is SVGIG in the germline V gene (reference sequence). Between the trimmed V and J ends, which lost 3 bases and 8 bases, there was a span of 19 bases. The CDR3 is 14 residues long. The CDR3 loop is CAWRLLAGEGGYTF. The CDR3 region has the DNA TGTGCCTGGAGACTCTTGGCAGGGGAGGGAGGCTACACCTTC.

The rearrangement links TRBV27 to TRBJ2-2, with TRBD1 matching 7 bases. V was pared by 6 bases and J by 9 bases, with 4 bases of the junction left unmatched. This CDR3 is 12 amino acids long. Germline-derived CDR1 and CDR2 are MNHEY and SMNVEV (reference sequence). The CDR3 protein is CASRTGVWELFF. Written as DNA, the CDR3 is TGTGCCAGCAGAACAGGGGTCTGGGAGCTGTTTTTT.

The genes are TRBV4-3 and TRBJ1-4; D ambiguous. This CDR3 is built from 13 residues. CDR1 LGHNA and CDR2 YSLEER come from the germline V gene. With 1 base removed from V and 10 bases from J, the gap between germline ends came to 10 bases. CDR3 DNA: TGCGCCAGCAGCCAAGGTTCCGTAGGAAAACTGTTTTTT. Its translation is CASSQGSVGKLFF.

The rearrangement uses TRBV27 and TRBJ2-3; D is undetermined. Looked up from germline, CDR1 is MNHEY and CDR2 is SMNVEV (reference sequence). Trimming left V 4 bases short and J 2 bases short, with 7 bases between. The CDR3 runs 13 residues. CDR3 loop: CASSSVNTDTQYF. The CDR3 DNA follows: TGTGCCAGCAGTTCCGTAAACACAGATACGCAGTATTTT.

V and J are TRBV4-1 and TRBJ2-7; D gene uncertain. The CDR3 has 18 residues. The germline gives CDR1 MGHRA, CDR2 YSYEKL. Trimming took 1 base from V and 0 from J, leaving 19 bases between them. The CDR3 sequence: CASSQGSGSRKSSYEQYF. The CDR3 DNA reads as TGCGCCAGCAGCCAAGGATCGGGTTCCCGTAAAAGCTCCTACGAGCAGTACTTC.

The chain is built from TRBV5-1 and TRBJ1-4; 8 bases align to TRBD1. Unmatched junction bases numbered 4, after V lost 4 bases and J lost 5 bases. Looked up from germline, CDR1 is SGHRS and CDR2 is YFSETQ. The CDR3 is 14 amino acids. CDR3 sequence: CASSPTGENEKLFF. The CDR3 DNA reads TGCGCCAGCAGCCCGACAGGGGAGAATGAAAAACTGTTTTTT. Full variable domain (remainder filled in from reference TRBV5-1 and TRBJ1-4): KAGVTQTPRYLIKTRGQQVTLSCSPISGHRSVSWYQQTPGQGLQFLFEYFSETQRNKGNFPGRFSGRQFSNSRSEMNVSTLELGDSALYLCASSPTGENEKLFFGSGTQLSVL.

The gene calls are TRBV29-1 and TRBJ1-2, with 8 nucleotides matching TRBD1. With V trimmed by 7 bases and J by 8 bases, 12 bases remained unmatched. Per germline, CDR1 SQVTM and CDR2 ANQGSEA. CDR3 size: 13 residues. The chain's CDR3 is CSAGQGRSGGYTF. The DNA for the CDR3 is TGCAGCGCCGGACAGGGTAGGAGCGGAGGCTACACCTTC.